This T cell receptor (beta chain) stems from a study of beta chain features in type 1 diabetes. Expressed TCRB transcripts were sequenced after all isolated RNA was converted to cDNA. Sequenced by immunoSEQ multiplex PCR; TCRdb stores in-frame clones only, minus some. Of some 410,000 clones listed, approximately 15% are singletons. Trimming left V 3 bases short and J 1 base short, with 7 bases between. Germline V gives CDR1 MGHDK, CDR2 SYGVNS. The CDR3 is made up of 15 amino acids. A single heparinised draw of roughly 0.11 L on average was taken per donor. V gene TRBV25-1 combines with J gene TRBJ2-6; tentative D call: TRBD1 (5 bases). Source material: naive CD4+ T cells from blood. This TCR was sampled from a man aged 30 to 39 in good health. CDR3 region: CASSESGSGANVLTF. CDR3 coding DNA: TGTGCCAGCAGTGAGTCAGGGTCTGGGGCCAACGTCCTGACTTTC.